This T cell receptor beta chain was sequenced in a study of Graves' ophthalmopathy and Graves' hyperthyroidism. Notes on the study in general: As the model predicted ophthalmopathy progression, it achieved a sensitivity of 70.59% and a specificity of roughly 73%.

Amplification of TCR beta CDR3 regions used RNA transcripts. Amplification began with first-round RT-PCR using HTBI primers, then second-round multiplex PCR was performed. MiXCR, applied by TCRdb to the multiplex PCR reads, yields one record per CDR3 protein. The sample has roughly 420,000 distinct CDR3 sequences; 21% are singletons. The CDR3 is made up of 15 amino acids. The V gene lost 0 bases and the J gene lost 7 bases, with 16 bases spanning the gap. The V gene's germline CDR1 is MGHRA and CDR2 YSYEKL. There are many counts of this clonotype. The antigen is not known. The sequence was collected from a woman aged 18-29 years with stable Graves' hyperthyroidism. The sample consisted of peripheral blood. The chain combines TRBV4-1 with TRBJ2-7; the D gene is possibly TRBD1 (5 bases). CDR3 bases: TGCGCCAGCAGCCAAGATTGGTACAGGTCTCGGGAGCAGTACTTC. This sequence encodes CASSQDWYRSREQYF.